This passage covers 17 T cell receptor beta chains from one sample sequenced in a study of T cells in Graves' hyperthyroidism and ophthalmopathy. Amplification of TCR beta CDR3 regions used RNA as the template. RT-PCR in the first round (using the HTBI primer set) targeted the TCR CDR3. TCRdb reanalysed the multiplex PCR reads using MiXCR and keeps one entry per CDR3 protein. The sample lists hundreds of thousands of distinct CDR3 sequences; approximately 15% were seen once. Sequenced input: blood. All receptors derive from a woman in her 30s with Graves' hyperthyroidism that later progressed to Graves' ophthalmopathy.

The chain combines TRBV19 with TRBJ1-1; D not certain. Germline assignment: CDR1 LNHDA and CDR2 SQIVND (reference sequence). The ends were cut back, 5 bases at V and 7 bases at J, with 17 bases in the middle. The CDR3 loop spans 14 amino acids. DNA of the CDR3: TGTGCCAGTAGTCCCCTGGGTCCTAGGGTTGAAGCTTTCTTT. It is translated as CASSPLGPRVEAFF.

This chain links TRBV5-6 with TRBJ1-5, with a weak D call TRBD1 (5 bases). This CDR3 is built from 15 residues. Trimming stripped 4 bases from V and 2 bases from J, with 13 bases between. Germline CDR1 SGHDT, CDR2 YYEEEE. CDR3: CASSPRVRGNQPQHF. The CDR3 bases are TGTGCCAGCAGCCCCAGGGTAAGGGGCAATCAGCCCCAGCATTTT.

This clonotype was seen repeatedly, ten times or more. The chain uses TRBV12-3 or TRBV12-4 and TRBJ2-3; 9 bases fit TRBD1. The CDR3 covers 17 residues. The V gene end was trimmed by 3 bases and the J gene end by 5 bases; junction bases not matched to a gene: 12. CDR3 protein: CASSFPRLTGGIDTQYF. In DNA form, the CDR3 reads TGTGCCAGCAGTTTTCCCCGACTGACAGGGGGGATAGATACGCAGTATTTT.

This clonotype was detected ten times or more. The chain combines TRBV27 with TRBJ2-3; the D is unclear. This CDR3 region has 13 residues. CDR1 and CDR2 (germline): MNHEY, SMNVEV (reference sequence). V was clipped by 4 bases and J by 2 bases, with 7 bases between them. CDR3 bases: TGTGCCAGCAGTTCCCGGACCACAGATACGCAGTATTTT. This translates into CASSSRTTDTQYF.

The sample holds many counts of this clonotype. The gene calls are TRBV7-9 and TRBJ2-3, with D possibly being TRBD1 (5 bases). Germline-derived CDR1 and CDR2 are SEHNR and FQNEAQ (reference sequence). Deletions cut 1 base from V and 4 bases from J, with 6 bases between. This CDR3 comprises 13 residues. The CDR3 region is CASSLEGADTQYF. The CDR3 DNA reads as TGTGCCAGCAGCTTAGAAGGGGCAGATACGCAGTATTTT.

This clonotype appeared many times. The gene calls are TRBV7-2 and TRBJ1-6; D gene unclear. Germline CDR1 SGHTA, CDR2 FQGNSA. V shed 7 bases and J shed 3 bases, with 16 bases lying between them. The CDR3 covers 16 residues. CDR3 bases: TGTGCCAGCACCGCCTCGGGAGGAGTCTATAATTCACCCCTCCACTTT. Amino acid sequence: CASTASGGVYNSPLHF. Supplemented by reference TRBV7-2 and TRBJ1-6, the full variable domain reads GAGVSQSPSNKVTEKGKDVELRCDPISGHTALYWYRQSLGQGLEFLIYFQGNSAPDKSGLPSDRFSAERTGGSVSTLTIQRTQQEDSAVYLCASTASGGVYNSPLHFGNGTRLTVT.

The chain couples TRBV7-2 to TRBJ2-5; 14 bases are a match to TRBD2. CDR3 size: 14 residues. In germline, CDR1 is SGHTA, CDR2 FQGNSA. V dropped 5 bases and J dropped 13; count of bases not matched to a gene: 9. The CDR3 here is CASSLPTSGRAGYF. The CDR3 DNA follows: TGTGCCAGCAGCCTCCCGACTAGCGGGAGGGCCGGGTACTTC.

This clonotype was seen more than once but under ten times. CDR3 in amino acids: CASTGQSGTNEQFF. The CDR3 nucleotides read TGCGCCAGCACCGGACAATCCGGAACGAATGAGCAGTTCTTC. The chain recombines TRBV10-1 with TRBJ2-1, with D possibly TRBD1 on 5 matching bases. The germline gives CDR1 WNHNN, CDR2 SYGVQD (reference sequence). The CDR3 sequence is 14 residues long. V dropped 7 bases and J dropped 7 bases, with 17 bases sitting between them.

Many counts were recorded for this clonotype. The genes are TRBV20-1 and TRBJ2-1, with a tentative D call TRBD2 (6 bases). Per the germline V gene, CDR1 is DFQATT and CDR2 is SNEGSKA (reference sequence). This CDR3 is 15 amino acids long. Trimming pared 6 bases from V and 0 bases from J, leaving 15 bases between. CDR3 residues: CSAPGTFSSYNEQFF. CDR3 coding DNA: TGCAGTGCACCCGGGACTTTCAGCTCCTACAATGAGCAGTTCTTC.

This clonotype was observed at least ten times. V usage is TRBV19 and J usage is TRBJ1-2; no clear D gene. The V end was cut by 4 bases, the J end by 3 bases, with 15 bases between. The CDR3 is 15 residues long. Germline V CDR1 and CDR2: LNHDA, SQIVND (reference sequence). CDR3 sequence: CASSRGVFSDYGYTF. In DNA form, the CDR3 reads TGTGCCAGTAGTAGGGGAGTGTTCTCCGACTATGGCTACACCTTC.

This clonotype was detected only a few times. This chain connects TRBV19 to TRBJ2-2; tentatively, D is TRBD2 (6 bases). The CDR3 has 17 amino acids. Trimming removed 7 bases from V and 0 bases from J, with 18 bases in between. CDR1 and CDR2 from the germline V gene are LNHDA and SQIVND (reference sequence). CDR3 DNA: TGTGCCAGTACCTCAGCGGGCAGCGGCACGAACACCGGGGAGCTGTTTTTT. Amino acid sequence: CASTSAGSGTNTGELFF.

This clonotype was observed at least ten times. This rearrangement joins TRBV7-2 to TRBJ2-1; TRBD2 aligns across 7 bases. CDR1 is SGHTA and CDR2 is FQGNSA in the germline V gene. Trimming took 1 base from V and 8 from J; bases not matched to a gene: 11. This CDR3 is built from 16 residues. CDR3 region: CASSLEGAGVSDEQFF. The CDR3 nucleotides are TGTGCCAGCAGCTTAGAAGGCGCGGGAGTCAGCGATGAGCAGTTCTTC.

This chain uses TRBV19 with TRBJ1-2; 8 bases are shared with TRBD1. The CDR3 spans 16 residues. CDR1 LNHDA and CDR2 SQIVND come from the germline V gene (reference sequence). V lost 0 bases and J lost 8; bases outside the gene matches: 11. This chain's CDR3 is CASSIDHGETGEGYTF. The CDR3 DNA sequence: TGTGCCAGTAGTATAGATCACGGTGAGACAGGGGAAGGCTACACCTTC.

The chain joins TRBV5-1 to TRBJ2-3, with a weak D call TRBD2 (5 bases). Between the trimmed V and J ends, which lost 1 base and 1 base, there was a span of 16 bases. Germline values: CDR1 SGHRS, CDR2 YFSETQ. This CDR3 is built from 17 residues. The CDR3 reads CASSLPLLADRTDTQYF. The CDR3 DNA reads TGCGCCAGCAGCTTGCCCCTCCTAGCAGATCGCACAGATACGCAGTATTTT.

This chain joins TRBV5-1 and TRBJ2-5; tentatively, D is TRBD2 (6 bases). The CDR3 spans 15 residues. The V gene's germline CDR1 is SGHRS and CDR2 YFSETQ. The ends were cut back, 2 bases at V and 5 bases at J, with 16 bases in the middle. The CDR3 loop reads CASSFVTGDYETQYF. As DNA, the CDR3 is TGCGCCAGCAGCTTTGTGACGGGAGATTATGAGACCCAGTACTTC.

This clonotype was recorded at least ten times. The rearrangement joins TRBV6-1 to TRBJ2-4, with TRBD2 identical over 10 bases. The CDR3 extends over 17 amino acids. CDR1 is MNHNS and CDR2 is SASEGT in the germline V gene. Germline trimming cut 5 bases from V and 2 bases from J; bases unmatched to any gene: 9. The CDR3 sequence: CASSRGGTSVSKNIQYF. The DNA for the CDR3 is TGTGCCAGCAGTAGGGGTGGGACTAGCGTCTCCAAAAACATTCAGTACTTC.

This clonotype came up many times. This chain uses TRBV6-1 with TRBJ2-5; D unclear. Germline CDR1 MNHNS, CDR2 SASEGT. Trimming shortened V by 7 bases and J by 5 bases, and 14 bases separated the two germline ends. This CDR3 spans 13 amino acids. CDR3 nucleotides: TGTGCCAGCACCTCCCAGGTCACGGAGACCCAGTACTTC. Its translation is CASTSQVTETQYF.